The T cell receptor beta chain described here comes from a study of T cell changes during pregnancy in multiple sclerosis. TCRdb's table, derived via immunoSEQ multiplex PCR, lists solely in-frame clones and lacks some. This table holds over 80,000 clones, 90% found once. Sequenced here: peripheral blood, sampled in the second trimester of pregnancy. The sequence was collected from a female donor in good health, enrolled as a control in a pregnancy study.

CDR3 sequence: CASSQDLAGGHETQYF. CDR3 coding DNA: TGTGCCAGCAGCCAAGATCTAGCGGGGGGGCATGAGACCCAGTACTTC. The chain has TRBV14 and TRBJ2-5, with 12 bases aligning to TRBD2. The V and J ends lost 0 bases and 5 bases, in that order; junction bases with no gene match: 4. CDR3 length: 16 amino acids. CDR1 is SGHDN and CDR2 is FVKESK in the germline V gene.